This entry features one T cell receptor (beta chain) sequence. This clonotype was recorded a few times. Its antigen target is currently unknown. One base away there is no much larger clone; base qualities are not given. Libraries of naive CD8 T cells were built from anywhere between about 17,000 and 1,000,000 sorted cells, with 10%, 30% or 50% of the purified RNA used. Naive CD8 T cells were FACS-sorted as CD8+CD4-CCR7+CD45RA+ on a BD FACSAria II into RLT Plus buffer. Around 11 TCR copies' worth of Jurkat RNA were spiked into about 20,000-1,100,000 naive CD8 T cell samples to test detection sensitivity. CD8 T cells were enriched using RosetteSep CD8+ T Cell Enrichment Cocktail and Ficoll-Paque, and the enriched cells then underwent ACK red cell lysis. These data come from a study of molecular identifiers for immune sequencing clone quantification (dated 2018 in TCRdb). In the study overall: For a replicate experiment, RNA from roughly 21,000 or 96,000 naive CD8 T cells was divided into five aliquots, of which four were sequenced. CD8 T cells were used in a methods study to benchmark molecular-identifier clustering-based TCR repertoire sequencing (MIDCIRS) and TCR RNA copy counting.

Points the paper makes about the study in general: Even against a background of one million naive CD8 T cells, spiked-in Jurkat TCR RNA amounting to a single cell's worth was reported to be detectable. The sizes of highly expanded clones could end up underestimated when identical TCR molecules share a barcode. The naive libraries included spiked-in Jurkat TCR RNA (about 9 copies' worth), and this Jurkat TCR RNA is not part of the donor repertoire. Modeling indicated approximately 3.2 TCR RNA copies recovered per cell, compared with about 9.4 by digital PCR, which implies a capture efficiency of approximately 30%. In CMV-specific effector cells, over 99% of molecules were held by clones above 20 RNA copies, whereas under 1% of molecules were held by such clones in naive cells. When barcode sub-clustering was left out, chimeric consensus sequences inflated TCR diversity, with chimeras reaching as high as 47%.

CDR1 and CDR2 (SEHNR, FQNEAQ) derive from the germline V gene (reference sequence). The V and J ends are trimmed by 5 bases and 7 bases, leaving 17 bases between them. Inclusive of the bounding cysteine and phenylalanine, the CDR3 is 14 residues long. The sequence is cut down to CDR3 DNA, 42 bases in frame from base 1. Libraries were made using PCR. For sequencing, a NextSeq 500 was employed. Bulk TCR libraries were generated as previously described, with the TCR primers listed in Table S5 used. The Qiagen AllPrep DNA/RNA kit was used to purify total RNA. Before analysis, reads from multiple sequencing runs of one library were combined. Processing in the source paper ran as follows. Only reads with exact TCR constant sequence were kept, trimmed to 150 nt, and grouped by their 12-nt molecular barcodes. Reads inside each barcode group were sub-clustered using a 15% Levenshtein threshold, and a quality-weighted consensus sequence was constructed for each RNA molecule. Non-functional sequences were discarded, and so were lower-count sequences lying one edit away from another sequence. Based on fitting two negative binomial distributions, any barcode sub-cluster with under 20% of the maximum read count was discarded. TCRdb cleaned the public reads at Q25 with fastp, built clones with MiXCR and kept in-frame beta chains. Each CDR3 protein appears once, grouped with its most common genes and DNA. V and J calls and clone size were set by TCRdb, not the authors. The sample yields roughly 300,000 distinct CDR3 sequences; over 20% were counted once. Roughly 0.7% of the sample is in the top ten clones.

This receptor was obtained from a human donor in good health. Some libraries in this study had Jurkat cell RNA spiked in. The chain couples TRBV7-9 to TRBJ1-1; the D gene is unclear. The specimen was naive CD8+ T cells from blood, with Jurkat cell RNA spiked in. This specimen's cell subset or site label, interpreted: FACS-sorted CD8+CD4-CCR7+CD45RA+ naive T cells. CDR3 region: CASSPSRCHDEAFF. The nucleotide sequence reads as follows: TGTGCCAGCAGCCCCTCCCGGTGTCACGATGAAGCTTTCTTT. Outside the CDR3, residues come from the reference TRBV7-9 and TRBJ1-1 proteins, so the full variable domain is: DTGVSQNPRHKITKRGQNVTFRCDPISEHNRLYWYRQTLGQGPEFLTYFQNEAQLEKSRLLSDRFSAERPKGSFSTLEIQRTEQGDSAMYLCASSPSRCHDEAFFGQGTRLTVV.